These 21 T cell receptor beta chains share one sample of origin, sequenced in a study of cytomegalovirus exposure and HLA in healthy donors. PCR involved 60 Vbeta and 13 Jbeta primers. Only in-frame clones appear in the TCRdb table, and some are missing; sequencing was by immunoSEQ multiplex PCR. The table includes around 120,000 clones, around 83% detected once. The sequencing input was PBMCs. The receptors were gathered from a man in his fifties or sixties in good health and CMV-seronegative.

The rearrangement uses TRBV27 and TRBJ2-2; maybe TRBD1 (7 bases). Germline V gene data show CDR1 as MNHEY and CDR2 as SMNVEV (reference sequence). V lost 5 bases and J lost 3, with 16 bases in between. This CDR3 contains 16 residues. CDR3 in amino acids: CASSNQGRGDTGELFF. CDR3 DNA: TGTGCCAGCAGTAACCAGGGCAGGGGGGACACCGGGGAGCTGTTTTTT.

This chain links TRBV9 with TRBJ2-1; D perhaps matches TRBD1 (5 bases). With 3 bases removed from V and 5 bases from J, the gap between germline ends came to 21 bases. CDR3 length equals 17 residues. From germline, CDR1 is SGDLS and CDR2 YYNGEE. This CDR3 reads CASSADPDWGRDNEQFF. CDR3 in DNA: TGTGCCAGCAGCGCCGACCCCGACTGGGGCAGGGACAATGAGCAGTTCTTC.

A word on this clone: At one end the junction does not follow the germline gene, possibly because of a read error. The rearrangement uses TRBV7-7 and TRBJ1-4; D is ambiguous. The CDR3 has 13 amino acids. Germline values: CDR1 SSHAT, CDR2 FNYEAQ (reference sequence). In DNA form, the CDR3 reads TGTGCTAGCAGCCCAGCGGATGGGCGGAAACTGTTTTTT. Translating gives CASSPADGRKLFF.

This rearrangement joins TRBV7-2 to TRBJ1-2; perhaps TRBD1 as D (5 bases). The V gene lost 5 bases and the J gene lost 5 bases, with 18 bases spanning the gap. Germline V gene data show CDR1 as SGHTA and CDR2 as FQGNSA. This CDR3 spans 15 amino acids. The CDR3 nucleotides are TGTGCCAGCAGCCGAACCTCGGGGGTGACGTATGGCTACACCTTC. Translating it yields CASSRTSGVTYGYTF. The whole variable domain, filled in from reference TRBV7-2 and TRBJ1-2, reads GAGVSQSPSNKVTEKGKDVELRCDPISGHTALYWYRQSLGQGLEFLIYFQGNSAPDKSGLPSDRFSAERTGGSVSTLTIQRTQQEDSAVYLCASSRTSGVTYGYTFGSGTRLTVV.

Only a few counts were recorded for this clone. The rearrangement uses TRBV11-3 and TRBJ1-2, with D hard to call. V shed 5 bases and J shed 7 bases, with 17 bases lying between them. CDR1 and CDR2 from the germline V gene are SGHNT and YENEEA. This CDR3 has 14 residues. The CDR3 region has the DNA TGTGCCAGCAGCCTGGCCCGGTGGGGAGGTGGCTACACCTTC. It yields the protein CASSLARWGGGYTF.

About this clone: A read error is likely, as this CDR3 ends without the conserved phenylalanine or tryptophan. The chain carries TRBV6-6 and TRBJ2-7, with D perhaps matching TRBD1 (5 bases). Looked up from germline, CDR1 is MNHNY and CDR2 is SVGAGI (reference sequence). V lost 7 bases, J lost 7 bases, and 20 bases lay in between. The CDR3 extends over 14 amino acids. The CDR3 is CASTSAPDPGEQYL. Written as DNA, the CDR3 is TGTGCCAGCACCTCTGCCCCCGACCCAGGGGAGCAGTACCTC.

CDR3 region: CASSNRFAHYNEQFF. CDR3 DNA: TGTGCCAGCAGCAACCGCTTCGCACATTACAATGAGCAGTTCTTC. The genes are TRBV7-8 and TRBJ2-1; the D is unclear. In germline, CDR1 is SGHVS, CDR2 FQNEAQ. CDR3 length: 15 residues. Trimming left V 5 bases short and J 4 bases short, with 15 bases between.

The CDR3 sequence is CASRGQTEQYF. The CDR3 bases are TGTGCCAGCAGGGGACAGACGGAGCAGTACTTC. J is TRBJ2-7 and V is TRBV2, with 7 positions matching TRBD1. J gave up 7 bases and V 6 bases, and 3 bases lay outside the gene matches. CDR1 is SNHLY, CDR2 FYNNEI, per germline. CDR3 size: 11 residues.

The chain employs TRBV30 and TRBJ1-6; no reliable D call. Trimming shortened V by 5 bases and J by 5 bases, and 13 bases separated the two germline ends. Germline V gene lookup returns CDR1 GTSNPN and CDR2 SVGIG (reference sequence). The CDR3 is 14 residues long. The CDR3 loop reads CAWGVGNNNSPLHF. For the CDR3, the DNA is TGTGCCTGGGGGGTCGGGAACAATAATTCACCCCTCCACTTT.

The chain employs TRBV18 and TRBJ2-7; 7 bases fit TRBD1. J gave up 6 bases and V 2 bases, and 7 bases lay outside the gene matches. Germline V gives CDR1 KGHSH, CDR2 LQKENI. The CDR3 consists of 14 residues. CDR3 loop: CASSPTTGVAEQYF. The CDR3 DNA reads as TGTGCCAGCTCACCAACTACAGGGGTCGCCGAGCAGTACTTC.

CDR3 in DNA: TGTGCCAGCAGTTATCAAGCGGGGTTTGTCAAAAACATTCAGTACTTC. Translation gives CASSYQAGFVKNIQYF. The gene calls are TRBV6-5 and TRBJ2-4, with 7 positions matching TRBD2. Germline CDR1 and CDR2: MNHEY and SVGAGI. This CDR3 contains 16 residues. With 3 bases clipped from V and 3 bases from J, the junction kept 8 bases outside the gene matches.

The chain uses TRBV30 and TRBJ2-6; D not resolved. The CDR3 runs to 13 residues. Trimming pared 4 bases from V and 2 bases from J, leaving 6 bases between. The germline V gene has CDR1 GTSNPN and CDR2 SVGIG (reference sequence). Here the CDR3 reads CAWKLPGANVLTF. The CDR3 DNA sequence: TGTGCCTGGAAACTTCCTGGGGCCAACGTCCTGACTTTC.

The chain uses TRBV6-5 and TRBJ1-1; D not certain. Trimming stripped 7 bases from V and 0 bases from J, with 9 bases between. The germline V gene has CDR1 MNHEY and CDR2 SVGAGI. The CDR3 extends over 13 amino acids. CDR3 bases: TGTGCCAGCATGCGAGCCCTGAACACTGAAGCTTTCTTT. This codes for CASMRALNTEAFF.

The V gene is TRBV5-6, the J gene TRBJ1-4, with D possibly TRBD1 on 5 matching bases. The CDR3 spans 14 residues. Trimming took off 2 bases at V and 4 bases at J, with 9 bases between the two ends. The germline V gene encodes CDR1 SGHDT and CDR2 YYEEEE. In DNA form, the CDR3 reads TGTGCCAGCAGCTTACAGGTGTTTAATGAAAAACTGTTTTTT. Translated, it gives CASSLQVFNEKLFF.

V is TRBV15 and J is TRBJ2-7, with a possible D match to TRBD2 (6 bases). V dropped 5 bases and J dropped 4 bases, with 15 bases sitting between them. The CDR3 is 14 amino acids. Germline CDR1 reads LNHNV; CDR2 reads YYDKDF (reference sequence). The CDR3 coding sequence is TGTGCCACCAGCCCGCCGGGACTTCGGTACGAGCAGTACTTC. Its translation: CATSPPGLRYEQYF.

V usage is TRBV30 and J usage is TRBJ1-4; 8 bases align to TRBD1. J gave up 8 bases and V 0 bases, and 14 bases lay outside the gene matches. There are 17 residues in the CDR3. Germline values: CDR1 GTSNPN, CDR2 SVGIG (reference sequence). This chain's CDR3 is CAWSVRWTGISSEKLFF. CDR3 DNA: TGTGCCTGGAGTGTACGGTGGACAGGGATTAGTTCGGAAAAACTGTTTTTT.

About this clone: One junction end does not reproduce the germline sequence, and a read error may be involved. The V and J genes are TRBV7-7 and TRBJ1-1; D uncertain. In germline, CDR1 is SSHAT, CDR2 FNYEAQ (reference sequence). CDR3 size: 13 residues. The CDR3 nucleotides read TGTGCTAGCAGCTTAAGCACGGACACTGAAGCTTTCTTT. Translated: CASSLSTDTEAFF.

V gene TRBV9 combines with J gene TRBJ1-2; maybe TRBD1 (5 bases). V gave up 5 bases and J gave up 4 bases, with 15 bases separating them. CDR1 and CDR2 (germline): SGDLS, YYNGEE. There are 14 residues in the CDR3. The CDR3 bases are TGTGCCAGCAGGTCCACTGGTGGGGCCTATGGCTACACCTTC. This sequence encodes CASRSTGGAYGYTF.

V and J are TRBV2 and TRBJ2-5; 7 bases agree with TRBD2. Germline trimming cut 6 bases from V and 2 bases from J; bases unmatched to any gene: 6. The length of the CDR3 is 14 residues. In germline, CDR1 is SNHLY, CDR2 FYNNEI. The CDR3 here is CASRKTGLQETQYF. CDR3 DNA sequence: TGTGCCAGCAGGAAAACGGGACTACAAGAGACCCAGTACTTC.

For this clone: Distinct nucleotide sequences in the sample also encode this CDR3. This rearrangement joins TRBV9 to TRBJ1-1; 7 bases match TRBD1. The CDR3 sequence is 14 residues long. V lost 2 bases to trimming and J lost 1 base; unmatched junction nucleotides: 2. Germline lookup yields CDR1 SGDLS and CDR2 YYNGEE. As DNA, the CDR3 is TGTGCCAGCAGCGTTACAGGGGCGAACACTGAAGCTTTCTTT. This codes for CASSVTGANTEAFF.

J is TRBJ2-1 and V is TRBV7-6; possibly TRBD2 for D (6 bases). CDR3 length: 16 amino acids. The ends were cut back, 5 bases at V and 0 bases at J, with 14 bases in the middle. Germline V gene data show CDR1 as SGHVS and CDR2 as FNYEAQ. The CDR3 DNA follows: TGTGCCAGCAGCCCCAGTGGGGGGAGCTCCTACAATGAGCAGTTCTTC. This sequence encodes CASSPSGGSSYNEQFF.